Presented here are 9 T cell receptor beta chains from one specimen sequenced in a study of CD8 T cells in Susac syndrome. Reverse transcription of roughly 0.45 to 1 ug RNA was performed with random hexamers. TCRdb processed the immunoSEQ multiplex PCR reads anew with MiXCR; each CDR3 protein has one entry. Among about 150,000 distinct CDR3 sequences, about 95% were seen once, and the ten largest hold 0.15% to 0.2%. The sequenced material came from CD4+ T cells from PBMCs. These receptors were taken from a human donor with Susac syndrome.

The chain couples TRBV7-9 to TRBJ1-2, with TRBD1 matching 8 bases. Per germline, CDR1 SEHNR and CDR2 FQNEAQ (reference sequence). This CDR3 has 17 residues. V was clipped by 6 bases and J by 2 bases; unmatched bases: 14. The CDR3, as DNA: TGTGCCAGCAGTCAAGGCGGGACAGGACTAACGAACTATGGCTACACCTTC. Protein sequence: CASSQGGTGLTNYGYTF. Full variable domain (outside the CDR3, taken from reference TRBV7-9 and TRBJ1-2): DTGVSQNPRHKITKRGQNVTFRCDPISEHNRLYWYRQTLGQGPEFLTYFQNEAQLEKSRLLSDRFSAERPKGSFSTLEIQRTEQGDSAMYLCASSQGGTGLTNYGYTFGSGTRLTVV.

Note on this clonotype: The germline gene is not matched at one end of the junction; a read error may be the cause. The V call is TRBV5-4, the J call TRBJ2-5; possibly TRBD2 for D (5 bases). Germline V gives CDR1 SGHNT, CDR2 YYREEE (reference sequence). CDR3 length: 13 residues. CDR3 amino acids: CASSPRGSETQYF. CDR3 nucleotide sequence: TGTGCCAGCAGCCCCCGGGGTTCAGAGACTCAGTACTTC.

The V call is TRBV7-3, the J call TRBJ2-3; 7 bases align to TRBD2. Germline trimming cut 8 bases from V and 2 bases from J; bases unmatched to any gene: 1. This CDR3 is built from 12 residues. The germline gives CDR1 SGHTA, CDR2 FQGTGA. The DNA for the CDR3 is TGTGCCAGCCGGGGGGACACAGATACGCAGTATTTT. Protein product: CASRGDTDTQYF.

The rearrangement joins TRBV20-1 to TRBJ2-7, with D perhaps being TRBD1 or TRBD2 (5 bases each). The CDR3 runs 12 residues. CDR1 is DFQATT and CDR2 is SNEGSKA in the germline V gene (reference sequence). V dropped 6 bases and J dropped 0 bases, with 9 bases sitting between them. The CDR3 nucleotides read TGCAGTGCAGGGACGGCCTCCTACGAGCAGTACTTC. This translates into CSAGTASYEQYF.

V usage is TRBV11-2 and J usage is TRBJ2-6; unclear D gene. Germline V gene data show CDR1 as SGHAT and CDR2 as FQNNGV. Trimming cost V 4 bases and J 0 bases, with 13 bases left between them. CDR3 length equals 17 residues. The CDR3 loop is CASSSPRGTSGANVLTF. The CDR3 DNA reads TGTGCCAGCAGCTCCCCCAGAGGAACCTCTGGGGCCAACGTCCTGACTTTC.

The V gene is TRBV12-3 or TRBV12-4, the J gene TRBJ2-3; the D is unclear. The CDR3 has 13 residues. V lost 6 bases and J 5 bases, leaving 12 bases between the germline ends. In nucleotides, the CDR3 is TGTGCCAGCAGGCCCTCTCGAGAAGATACGCAGTATTTT. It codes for CASRPSREDTQYF.

The CDR3 coding sequence is TGCAGCGCCAATGACGGCTCGAACACTGAAGCTTTCTTT. This translates into CSANDGSNTEAFF. The chain carries TRBV29-1 and TRBJ1-1; no reliable D call. Per the germline V gene, CDR1 is SQVTM and CDR2 is ANQGSEA. This CDR3 region has 13 residues. With 7 bases removed from V and 1 base from J, the gap between germline ends came to 13 bases.

The CDR3 nucleotides are TGTGCCAGCAGCCAGGGTCAGGGGAACACCGGGGAGCTGTTTTTT. It yields the protein CASSQGQGNTGELFF. The V call is TRBV7-7, the J call TRBJ2-2; TRBD1 is a possible D gene (5 bases). There are 15 residues in the CDR3. The V end lost 5 bases, the J end lost 1 base, and 11 bases lay between the germline ends. Per germline, CDR1 SSHAT and CDR2 FNYEAQ (reference sequence).

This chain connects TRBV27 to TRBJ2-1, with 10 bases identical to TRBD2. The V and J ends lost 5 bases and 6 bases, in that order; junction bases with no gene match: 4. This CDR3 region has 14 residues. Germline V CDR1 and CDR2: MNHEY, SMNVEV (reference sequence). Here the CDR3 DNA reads TGTGCCAGCAGTAAGCGGGGGGGCGGCAATGAGCAGTTCTTC. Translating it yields CASSKRGGGNEQFF.